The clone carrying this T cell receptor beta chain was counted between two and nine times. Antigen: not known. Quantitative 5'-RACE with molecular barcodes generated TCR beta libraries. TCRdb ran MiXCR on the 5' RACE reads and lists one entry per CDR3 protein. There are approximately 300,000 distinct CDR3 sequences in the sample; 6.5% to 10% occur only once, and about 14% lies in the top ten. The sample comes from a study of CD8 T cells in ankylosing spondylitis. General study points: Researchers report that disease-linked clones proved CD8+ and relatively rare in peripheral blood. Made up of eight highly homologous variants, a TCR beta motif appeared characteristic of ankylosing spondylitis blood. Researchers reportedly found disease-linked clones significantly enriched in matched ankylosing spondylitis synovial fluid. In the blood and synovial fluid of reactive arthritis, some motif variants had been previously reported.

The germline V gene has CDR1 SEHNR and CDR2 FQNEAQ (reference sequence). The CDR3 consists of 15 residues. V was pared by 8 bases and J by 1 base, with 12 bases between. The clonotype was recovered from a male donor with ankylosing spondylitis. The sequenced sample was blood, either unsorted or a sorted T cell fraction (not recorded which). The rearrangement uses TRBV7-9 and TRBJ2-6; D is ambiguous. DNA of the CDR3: TGTGCCAGCTGGGAAGCAGGTTCTGGGGCCAACGTCCTGACTTTC. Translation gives CASWEAGSGANVLTF. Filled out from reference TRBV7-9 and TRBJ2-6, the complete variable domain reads DTGVSQNPRHKITKRGQNVTFRCDPISEHNRLYWYRQTLGQGPEFLTYFQNEAQLEKSRLLSDRFSAERPKGSFSTLEIQRTEQGDSAMYLCASWEAGSGANVLTFGAGSRLTVL.